This T cell receptor (beta chain) was identified during a study of shared clonotypes between healthy human individuals. Comments on this clone: No antigen is known for it.

Whole-study results and caveats: The diversity represented, both genetic and in exposure history, was limited by few donors. Despite large depth, rarefaction showed incomplete sorted-subset sequencing.

Terminally differentiated effector memory CD45RA+ cells were excluded by CCR7 positive selection of CD45RO-negative cells. The donor population consisted of healthy HIV-negative adults with no recent acute infections or vaccinations. An approximately 210 ng quantity of DNA, some 30,000 T cell genomes, went into the sorted-subset replicate PCRs. Profiling relied on immunoSEQ multiplex PCR, and the TCRdb table lists in-frame clones only, not all of them. The sample consists of roughly 2.1 million clones, around 93% of them appearing once. This receptor was identified in a man between 18 and 29 years old in good health. Some clones in this sample may be carry-over from other donors' samples. The material sequenced was naive CD8+ T cells from PBMCs.

CDR3 residues: CASSDRGRISYEQYF. The CDR3 DNA is TGTGCCAGCAGTGACCGCGGGAGGATTTCCTACGAGCAGTACTTC. The chain joins TRBV6-4 to TRBJ2-7, with 8 bases matching TRBD2. The CDR3 is made up of 15 amino acids. Germline CDR1 MRHNA, CDR2 SNTAGT. J gave up 1 base and V 2 bases, and 4 bases lay outside the gene matches.